This T cell receptor (beta chain) was sequenced in a study of Ad26.COV2.S vaccination and SARS-CoV-2 variants. Study overall: Among those in the COV1001 Ad26.COV2.S trial arm was the donor. Recipients of Ad26.COV2.S got it intramuscularly, once or twice 56 days apart.

V was clipped by 5 bases and J by 8 bases, with 17 bases between them. This CDR3 has 14 residues. Germline CDR1 reads MDHEN; CDR2 reads SYDVKM. Assay: immunoSEQ multiplex PCR; the TCRdb copy retains only in-frame clones and omits some. Of under 550,000 clones in the sample, 75% to 95% were seen once. Treatment noted: some 20 received Ad26.COV2.S at low or high dose, single or two shots; 5 received placebo; per-sample allocation not given. Following the first vaccine or placebo injection, samples were taken on day 63. The individual, an adult aged 18-55 years, was a donor in Boston. In the case of this clone: What it binds is not known.

Study observations and caveats: The TCR-based breadth and depth measures might underestimate overall T cell responses.

The specimen comprised peripheral blood, sampled in a trial of Ad26.COV2.S vaccine versus placebo. The sequence came from a person between 18 and 59 years old who received the Ad26.COV2.S COVID-19 vaccine or a placebo. The chain carries TRBV28 and TRBJ2-3, with D maybe TRBD2 (7 bases). The CDR3 DNA reads TGTGCCAGCAGTAGGGGGGGCCCGGGCCCTACGCAGTATTTT. Its protein is CASSRGGPGPTQYF.